This TCR beta chain was sequenced for a study of blood T cell repertoires in COVID-19. Study in general: Sites across the United States, Italy and Spain contributed samples from acute and convalescent COVID-19. Sources were T cells, B-cell-depleted T cells, or PBMCs; the material itself was cDNA or gDNA.

Original handling: The authors estimated nucleated cell counts from reference gene primer amplification. The repertoire was sequenced with immunoSEQ multiplex PCR; TCRdb's copy has only in-frame clones and lacks some. V and J calls plus clone size are reproduced from that table; the DNA served to infer D and trimming. The table includes around 200,000 clones, around nine tenths detected once. The CDR3 loop spans 16 amino acids. The germline V gene encodes CDR1 SGHRS and CDR2 YFSETQ. V shed 0 bases and J 2 bases; nucleotides not matched to a gene: 2. V and J are TRBV5-1 and TRBJ2-6; 7 bases are shared with TRBD1. The sequenced material came from peripheral blood. The receptor's source is a young man with active or convalescent COVID-19. DNA for the CDR3: TGCGCCAGCAGCTTGGAGGGGACAGCTGGGGCCAACGTCCTGACTTTC. Translating it yields CASSLEGTAGANVLTF.